These 10 T cell receptor beta chains were sequenced from one sample in a study of cytomegalovirus exposure and HLA in healthy donors. Here immunoSEQ multiplex PCR was the method, and the copy in TCRdb shows in-frame clones only, minus some. Among 50,000 to 65,000 clones listed, roughly 87% were seen once. Input material: PBMCs. The receptors come from a young woman in good health and CMV-seropositive.

This clone was recorded once. J is TRBJ2-7 and V is TRBV28, with D maybe TRBD1 (6 bases). The V end lost 6 bases, the J end lost 7 bases, and 13 bases lay between the germline ends. The CDR3 is made up of 12 amino acids. CDR1 MDHEN and CDR2 SYDVKM come from the germline V gene. In DNA, the CDR3 is TGTGCCAGCAGGTCGACAGGTCAGGAGCAGTACTTC. Residues: CASRSTGQEQYF.

V usage is TRBV7-2 and J usage is TRBJ1-3; D is undetermined. Looked up from germline, CDR1 is SGHTA and CDR2 is FQGNSA. The V and J ends lost 5 bases and 2 bases respectively, with 7 bases between them. The CDR3 totals 13 residues. CDR3 region: CASSVVPGNTIYF. In DNA form, the CDR3 reads TGTGCCAGCAGCGTCGTTCCTGGAAACACCATATATTTT.

The chain couples TRBV19 to TRBJ1-2; D call uncertain. The germline CDR1 and CDR2 sequences are LNHDA and SQIVND (reference sequence). Trimming cost V 1 base and J 7 bases, with 7 bases left between them. CDR3 length: 12 residues. CDR3 bases: TGTGCCAGTAGTATAGTAGACTCTGGCTACACCTTC. The encoded protein is CASSIVDSGYTF.

The chain has TRBV7-9 and TRBJ2-5; no reliable D call. The CDR3 spans 14 residues. Trimming removed 3 bases from V and 0 bases from J, with 8 bases in between. CDR1 and CDR2 (germline): SEHNR, FQNEAQ (reference sequence). CDR3 nucleotide sequence: TGTGCCAGCAGCTTGCGCAGGAACCAAGAGACCCAGTACTTC. This gives the protein CASSLRRNQETQYF.

CDR3 sequence reads: CASSPDGMVDQPQHF. The CDR3 DNA reads TGCGCCAGCAGCCCCGACGGGATGGTAGATCAGCCCCAGCATTTT. This chain uses TRBV5-1 with TRBJ1-5; D call uncertain. Germline CDR1 is SGHRS and CDR2 is YFSETQ. The V end lost 4 bases, the J end lost 5 bases, and 16 bases lay between the germline ends. The CDR3 consists of 15 residues.

V usage is TRBV4-3 and J usage is TRBJ2-1, with 15 bases that match TRBD2. Germline-derived CDR1 and CDR2 are LGHNA and YSLEER. The CDR3 is made up of 19 amino acids. The J segment lost 7 bases and the V segment lost 1 base, leaving 11 bases of the junction unmatched. Here the CDR3 DNA reads TGCGCCAGCAGCCAAGCTGGACTAGCGGGGGGGCCGGGGAAAAATGAGCAGTTCTTC. Translating gives CASSQAGLAGGPGKNEQFF.

This sequence joins TRBV28 and TRBJ2-7; TRBD2 matches at 8 bases. The ends lost 4 bases at V and 4 bases at J; junction bases unmatched: 6. This CDR3 region has 14 residues. Germline V gene sequence: CDR1 MDHEN, CDR2 SYDVKM. CDR3 sequence: CASSSPGGHYEQYF. CDR3 nucleotide sequence: TGTGCCAGCAGTTCACCGGGGGGGCATTACGAGCAGTACTTC.

The chain uses TRBV11-2 and TRBJ1-6; no firm D call. Germline CDR1 SGHAT, CDR2 FQNNGV. V was shortened by 2 bases and J by 0 bases, with 8 bases between the two germline ends. The CDR3 totals 16 residues. CDR3 amino acids: CASSLSPSSYNSPLHF. The CDR3 DNA sequence: TGTGCCAGCAGCTTATCCCCGAGCTCCTATAATTCACCCCTCCACTTT.

CDR3 amino acids: CASSEGGAGDTQYF. The CDR3 DNA is TGTGCCAGTAGTGAGGGGGGGGCGGGAGATACGCAGTATTTT. This chain links TRBV19 with TRBJ2-3; TRBD2 might be the D (7 bases). The CDR3 loop spans 14 amino acids. V was clipped by 5 bases and J by 5 bases, with 14 bases between them. Germline V CDR1 and CDR2: LNHDA, SQIVND (reference sequence).

The V and J genes are TRBV9 and TRBJ2-2; unclear D gene. Per germline, CDR1 SGDLS and CDR2 YYNGEE. Trimming took off 4 bases at V and 4 bases at J, with 8 bases between the two ends. This CDR3 comprises 13 residues. The CDR3 here is CASSTSGTGELFF. In DNA, the CDR3 is TGTGCCAGCAGCACCTCGGGCACCGGGGAGCTGTTTTTT.